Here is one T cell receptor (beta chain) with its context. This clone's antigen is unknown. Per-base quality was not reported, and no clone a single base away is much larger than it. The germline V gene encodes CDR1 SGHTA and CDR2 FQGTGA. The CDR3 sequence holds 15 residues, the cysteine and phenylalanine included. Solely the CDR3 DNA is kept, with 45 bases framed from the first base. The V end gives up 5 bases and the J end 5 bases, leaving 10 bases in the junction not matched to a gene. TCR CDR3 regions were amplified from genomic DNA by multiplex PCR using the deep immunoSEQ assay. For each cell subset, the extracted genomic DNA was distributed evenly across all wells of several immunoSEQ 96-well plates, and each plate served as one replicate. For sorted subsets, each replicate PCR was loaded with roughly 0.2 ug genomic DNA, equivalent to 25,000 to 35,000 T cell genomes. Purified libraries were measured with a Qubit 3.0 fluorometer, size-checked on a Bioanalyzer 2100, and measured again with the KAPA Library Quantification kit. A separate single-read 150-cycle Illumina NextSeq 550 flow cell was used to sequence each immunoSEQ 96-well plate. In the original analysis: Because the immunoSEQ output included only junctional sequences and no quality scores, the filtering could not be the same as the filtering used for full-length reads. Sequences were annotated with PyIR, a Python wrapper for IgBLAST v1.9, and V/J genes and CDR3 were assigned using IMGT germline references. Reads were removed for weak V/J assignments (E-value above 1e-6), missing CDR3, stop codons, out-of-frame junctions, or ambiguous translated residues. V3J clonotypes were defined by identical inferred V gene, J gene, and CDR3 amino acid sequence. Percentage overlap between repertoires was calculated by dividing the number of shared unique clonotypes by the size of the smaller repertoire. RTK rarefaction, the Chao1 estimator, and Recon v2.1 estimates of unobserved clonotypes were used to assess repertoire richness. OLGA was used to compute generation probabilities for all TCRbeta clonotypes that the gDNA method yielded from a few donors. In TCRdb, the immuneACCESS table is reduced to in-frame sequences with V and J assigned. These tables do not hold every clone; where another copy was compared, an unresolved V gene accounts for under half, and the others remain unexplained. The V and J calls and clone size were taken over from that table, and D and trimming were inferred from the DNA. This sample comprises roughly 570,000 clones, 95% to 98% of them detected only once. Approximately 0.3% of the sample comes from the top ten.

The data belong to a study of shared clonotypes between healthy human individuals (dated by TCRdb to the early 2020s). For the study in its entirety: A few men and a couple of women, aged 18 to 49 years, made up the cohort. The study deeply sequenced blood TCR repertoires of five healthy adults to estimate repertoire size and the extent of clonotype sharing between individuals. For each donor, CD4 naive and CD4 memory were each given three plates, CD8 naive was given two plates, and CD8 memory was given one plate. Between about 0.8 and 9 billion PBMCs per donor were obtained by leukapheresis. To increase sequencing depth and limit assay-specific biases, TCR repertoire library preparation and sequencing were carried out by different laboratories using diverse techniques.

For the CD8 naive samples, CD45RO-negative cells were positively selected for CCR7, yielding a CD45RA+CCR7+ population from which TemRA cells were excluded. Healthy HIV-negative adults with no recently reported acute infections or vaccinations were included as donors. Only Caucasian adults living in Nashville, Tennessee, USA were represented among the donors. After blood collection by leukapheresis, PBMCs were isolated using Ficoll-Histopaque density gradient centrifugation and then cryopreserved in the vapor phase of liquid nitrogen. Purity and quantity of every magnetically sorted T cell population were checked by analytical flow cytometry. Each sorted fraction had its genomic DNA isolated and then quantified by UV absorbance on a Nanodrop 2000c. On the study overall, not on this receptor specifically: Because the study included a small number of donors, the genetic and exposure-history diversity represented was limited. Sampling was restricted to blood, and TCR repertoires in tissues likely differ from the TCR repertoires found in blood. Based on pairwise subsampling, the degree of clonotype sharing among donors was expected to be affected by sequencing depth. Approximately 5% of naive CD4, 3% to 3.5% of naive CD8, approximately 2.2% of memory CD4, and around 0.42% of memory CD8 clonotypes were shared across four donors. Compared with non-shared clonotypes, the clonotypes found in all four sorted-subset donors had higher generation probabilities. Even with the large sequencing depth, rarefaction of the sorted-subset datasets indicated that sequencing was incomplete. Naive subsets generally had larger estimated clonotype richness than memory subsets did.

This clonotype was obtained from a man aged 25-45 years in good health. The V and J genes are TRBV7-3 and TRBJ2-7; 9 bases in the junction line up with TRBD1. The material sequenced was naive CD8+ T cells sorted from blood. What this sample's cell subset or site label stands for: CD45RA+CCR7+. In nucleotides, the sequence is TGTGCCAGCAGCGATAAACAGGGGGCGCGGGACGAGCAGTACTTC. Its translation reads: CASSDKQGARDEQYF.